The text below deals with one T cell receptor beta chain. No antigen is known for it. The PCR ran on 60 Vbeta and 13 Jbeta primers. The method was immunoSEQ multiplex PCR; TCRdb's version includes in-frame clones alone and lacks a portion of them. This table has 200,000 to 250,000 clones, approximately 80% appearing once. This specimen belongs to a study of cytomegalovirus exposure and HLA in healthy donors. Study-level findings and limits: The authors reported that TCR beta sequences could predict HLA-A and HLA-B alleles. These predictions were accurate for most subjects in the first cohort. Researchers catalogued some 160 TCR beta chains as cytomegalovirus-associated.

This CDR3 has 14 amino acids. Unmatched junction bases numbered 3, after V lost 4 bases and J lost 3 bases. Germline CDR1 SGDLS, CDR2 YYNGEE. Sequenced: PBMCs. The genes are TRBV9 and TRBJ2-5; 10 nucleotides line up with TRBD1. The receptor's source is a boy between 2 and 10 years old in good health and CMV-seronegative. The CDR3 bases are TGTGCCAGCAGCCCGACAGGGGGCGAAGAGACCCAGTACTTC. Encoded protein: CASSPTGGEETQYF.